The sequence of this T cell receptor beta chain was determined in a study of OX40 agonist ivuxolimab in advanced cancers. The study's findings and limits: Expansion of clones was among the lowest in partial responders at 0.1-3.0 mg/kg.

TCRdb's copy holds only in-frame clones and misses some; the assay was immunoSEQ multiplex PCR. The table lists 55,000 to 70,000 clones, 90% to 95% of them singletons. The study sampled blood at baseline, cycle 4 day 1, and cycle 7 day 1. V was clipped by 3 bases and J by 5 bases, with 16 bases between them. Germline-derived CDR1 and CDR2 are ENHRY and SYGVKD. CDR3 length: 15 residues. Remarks on this clone: No antigen is known for it.

This chain connects TRBV10-3 to TRBJ1-2, with D uncertain. This receptor was taken from an adult with an advanced solid tumor such as melanoma, head and neck, liver or kidney cancer. Sequenced material: CD4+ or CD8+ T cells sorted from blood, taken in a trial of the OX40 agonist ivuxolimab. CDR3 amino acids: CAISEGKGIRYGYTF. In nucleotides, the CDR3 is TGTGCCATCAGTGAAGGAAAGGGTATTCGGTATGGCTACACCTTC.